Given below is one TCR beta chain in context. No antigen is known for it. The data belong to a study of shared clonotypes between healthy human individuals. Across the study: Each donor contributed plates that comprised three CD4 naive, three CD4 memory, two CD8 naive and one CD8 memory. Overall study results and limits: Relative to their counterparts shared across all four donors, non-shared clonotypes exhibited diminished generation probabilities. Incomplete sequencing of sorted subsets was indicated by rarefaction despite large depth.

In the original analysis: Filtering of immunoSEQ junctional sequences could not match full-length read filtering. TCRdb's table, derived via immunoSEQ multiplex PCR, lists solely in-frame clones and lacks some. Clone size and V and J calls were adopted from that table, with D and trimming inferred from the DNA. The sample comprises approximately 2.5 million clones, roughly 93% of which are singletons, and about 0.39% rests with the top ten. The CDR3 is made up of 13 amino acids. With 3 bases removed from V and 11 bases from J, the gap between germline ends came to 14 bases. Germline V lookup: CDR1 MDHEN, CDR2 SYDVKM.

V gene TRBV28 combines with J gene TRBJ2-4, with TRBD2 as a possible D gene (6 bases). The TCR comes from a young man in good health. Some clones in this sample may be carry-over from other donors' samples. The specimen was naive CD4+ T cells from PBMCs. Noted subset: CD45RA+ positively selected. As DNA, the CDR3 is TGTGCCAGCAGTTTTGGGCGGGAATGGGTTCAGTACTTC. The encoded protein is CASSFGREWVQYF.